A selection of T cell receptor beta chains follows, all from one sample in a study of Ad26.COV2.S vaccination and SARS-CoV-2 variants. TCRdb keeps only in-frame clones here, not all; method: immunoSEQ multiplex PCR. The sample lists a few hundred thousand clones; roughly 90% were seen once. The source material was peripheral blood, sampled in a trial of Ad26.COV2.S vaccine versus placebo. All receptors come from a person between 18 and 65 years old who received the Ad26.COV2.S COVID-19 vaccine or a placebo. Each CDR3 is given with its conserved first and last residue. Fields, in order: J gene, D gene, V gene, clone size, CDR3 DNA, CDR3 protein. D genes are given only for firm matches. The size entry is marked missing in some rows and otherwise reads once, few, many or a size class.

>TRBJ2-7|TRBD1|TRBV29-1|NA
TGCAGCGTTGGATCGACAGGGGACTACGAGCAGTACTTC
CSVGSTGDYEQYF
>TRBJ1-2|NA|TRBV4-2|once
TGTGCCAGCAGCCAAGTCAGCTGGGGCGACACCTATGGCTACACCTTC
CASSQVSWGDTYGYTF
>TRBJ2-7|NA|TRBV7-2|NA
TGTGCCAGCAGCGAAAGCCGACTAGAACCCTACGAGCAGTACTTC
CASSESRLEPYEQYF
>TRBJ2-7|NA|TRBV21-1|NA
TGTGCCAGCAGCGTCCCGGGACAAAACGACGAGCAGTACTTC
CASSVPGQNDEQYF
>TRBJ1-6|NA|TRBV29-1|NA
TGCAGCGTTGAAGATAGGGTTTCACCCCTCCACTTT
CSVEDRVSPLHF
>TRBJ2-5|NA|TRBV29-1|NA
TGCAGCGTCCAACTGGGACCATACCAAGAGACCCAGTACTTC
CSVQLGPYQETQYF
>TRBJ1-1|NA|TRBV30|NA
TGTGCCTGGGGGGCCTCCAATTCAGCTTTCTTT
CAWGASNSAFF
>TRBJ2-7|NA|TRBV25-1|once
TGTGCCAGCAGTGAACTCGTGGGCGAGCAGTACTTC
CASSELVGEQYF
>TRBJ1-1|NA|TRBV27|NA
TGTGCCAGCAGTTTATTCCGCGCGACTGAAGCTTTCTTT
CASSLFRATEAFF
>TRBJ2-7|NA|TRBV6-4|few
TGTGCCAGCAGTCCCGGGCAAATAATCTCCTACGAGCAGTACTTC
CASSPGQIISYEQYF
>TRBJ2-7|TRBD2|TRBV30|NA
TGTGCCTGGACAGCGGGGACCTACGAGCAGTACTTC
CAWTAGTYEQYF
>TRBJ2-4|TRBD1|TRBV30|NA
TGTGCCTGGAGGGGGACAGGGGAAAACATTCAGTACTTC
CAWRGTGENIQYF
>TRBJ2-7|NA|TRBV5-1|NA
TGCGCCAGCAGCTCCGGGACTTTCTCCTACGAGCAGTACTTC
CASSSGTFSYEQYF
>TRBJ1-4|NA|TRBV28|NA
TGTGCCAGCAGTTCCGGACAGCCCAATGAAAAACTGTTTTTT
CASSSGQPNEKLFF
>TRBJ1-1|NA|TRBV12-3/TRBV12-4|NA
TGTGCCAGCAGTTACTTGAACACTGAAGCTTTCTTT
CASSYLNTEAFF
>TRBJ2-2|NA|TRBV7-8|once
TGTGCCAGCAGCTTAGCCGGTGGGAGTGGTACCGGGGAGCTGTTTTTT
CASSLAGGSGTGELFF
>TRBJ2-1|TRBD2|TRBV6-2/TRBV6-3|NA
TGTGCCAGCAGTCTTGGATTGTCGCGGGGCGGGGGAAATGAGCAGTTCTTC
CASSLGLSRGGGNEQFF
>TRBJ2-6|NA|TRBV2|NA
TGTGCCAGCAAAGAACACTCTGGGGCCAACGTCCTGACTTTC
CASKEHSGANVLTF
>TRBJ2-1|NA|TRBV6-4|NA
TGTGCCAGCTCAGCGGAATTCAGCTCCTACAATGAGCAGTTCTTC
CASSAEFSSYNEQFF
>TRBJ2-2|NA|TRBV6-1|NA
TGTGCCAGCAGTGGCTCCCAGGTGGTTATGGTTCCGGTCGTCGGGGAGCTGTTTTTT
CASSGSQVVMVPVVGELFF
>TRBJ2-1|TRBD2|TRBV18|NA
TGTGCCAGCTCACCACCGATACGGGAGGCACCAAACAATGAGCAGTTCTTC
CASSPPIREAPNNEQFF
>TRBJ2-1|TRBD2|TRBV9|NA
TGTGCCAGCAGCGTATATCTAGCGGGAATCCATGAGCAGTTCTTC
CASSVYLAGIHEQFF
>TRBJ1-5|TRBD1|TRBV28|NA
TGTGCCAGCAGTTTTAAGGGGGCGCGCAATCAGCCCCAGCATTTT
CASSFKGARNQPQHF
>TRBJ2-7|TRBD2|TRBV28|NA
TGTGCCAGCAGTTTAGAGGGGAGTAGCGGGCCCCTCTACTACGAGCAGTACTTC
CASSLEGSSGPLYYEQYF
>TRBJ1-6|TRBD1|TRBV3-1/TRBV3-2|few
TGTGCCAGCAGCCAAGCGGACAGGAGGGGTAATTCACCCCTCCACTTT
CASSQADRRGNSPLHF
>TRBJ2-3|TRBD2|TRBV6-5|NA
TGTGCCAGCAGTTCTCTTAGCGGGAGCACCACAGATACGCAGTATTTT
CASSSLSGSTTDTQYF
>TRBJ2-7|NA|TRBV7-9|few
TGTGCCAGCAGCTCTTTACGTTACTACGAGCAGTACTTC
CASSSLRYYEQYF
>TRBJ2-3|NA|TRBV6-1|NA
TGTGCCAGCAGTGACGTAACAGGAGGCACAGATACGCAGTATTTT
CASSDVTGGTDTQYF
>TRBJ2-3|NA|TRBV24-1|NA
TGTGCCACCAGTGATTTCCTTCTTACAGATACGCAGTATTTT
CATSDFLLTDTQYF
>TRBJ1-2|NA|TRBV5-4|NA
TGTGCCAGCAGCTTGGCTCAGGATGGCTACACCTTC
CASSLAQDGYTF
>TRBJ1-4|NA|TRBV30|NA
TGTGCCTGGAGTGTACATCGGAAGGAGATCCTCGAAAAACTGTTTTTT
CAWSVHRKEILEKLFF
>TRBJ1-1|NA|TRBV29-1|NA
TGCAGCGTTGGGGGGTGGGATACTGAAGCTTTCTTT
CSVGGWDTEAFF
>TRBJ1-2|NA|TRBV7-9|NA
TGTGCCAGCAGCCCACCGACTGCTAACTATGGCTACACCTTC
CASSPPTANYGYTF
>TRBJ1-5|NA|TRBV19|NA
TGTGCCGTCTCTCCTAGAGAAGGCAATCAGCCCCAGCATTTT
CAVSPREGNQPQHF
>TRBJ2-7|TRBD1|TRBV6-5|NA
TGTGCCAGCAGTTGGACAGGGACTCTATACGAGCAGTACTTC
CASSWTGTLYEQYF
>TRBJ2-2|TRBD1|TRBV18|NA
TGTGCCAGCTCACAGGACAGGGAAACGGCCGGGGAGCTGTTTTTT
CASSQDRETAGELFF
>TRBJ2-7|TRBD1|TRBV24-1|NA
TGTGCCACCGCCATCCGACAGGGGGCGTACGAGCAGTACTTC
CATAIRQGAYEQYF
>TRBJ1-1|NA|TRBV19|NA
TGTGCCAGTAGTATAGCATTGACTGCTTTGGGCACTGAAGCTTTCTTT
CASSIALTALGTEAFF
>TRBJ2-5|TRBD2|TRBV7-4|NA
TGTGCCAGCAGCAGAAGGATTAGCGGGAGGGAAGAGACCCAGTACTTC
CASSRRISGREETQYF
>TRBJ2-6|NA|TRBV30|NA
TGTGCCTGGGGGCAGGGGAAATTGTCTGGGGCCAACGTCCTGACTTTC
CAWGQGKLSGANVLTF
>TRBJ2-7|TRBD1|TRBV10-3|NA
TGTGCCATCAGTTCGACAGGGATTGACGAGCAGTACTTC
CAISSTGIDEQYF
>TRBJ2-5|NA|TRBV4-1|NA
TGCGCCAGCAGCCAAGATTGGGAGACCCAGTACTTC
CASSQDWETQYF
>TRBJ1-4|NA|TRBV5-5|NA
TGTGCCAGCAGCACCTATAATGAAAAACTGTTTTTT
CASSTYNEKLFF
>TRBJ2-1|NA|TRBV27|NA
TGTGCCAGCCGTTACGGGAGTAGCTCCTACAATGAGCAGTTCTTC
CASRYGSSSYNEQFF
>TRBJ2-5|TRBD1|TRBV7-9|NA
TGTGCCAGCAGCCGAATTCAAGGACAGGGACAAGAGACCCAGTACTTC
CASSRIQGQGQETQYF
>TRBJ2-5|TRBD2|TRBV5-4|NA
TGTGCCAGCAGACGGGGACTAGCGGGAGATGGGACCCAGTACTTC
CASRRGLAGDGTQYF
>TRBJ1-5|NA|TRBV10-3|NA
TGTGCCATCGGCCAAAACAATCAGCCCCAGCATTTT
CAIGQNNQPQHF
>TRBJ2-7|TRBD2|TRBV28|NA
TGTGCCAGCTCGAAGCGGGAGGGCCGCTACGAGCAGTACTTC
CASSKREGRYEQYF
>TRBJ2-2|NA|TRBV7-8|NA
TGTGCCAGCAGCCGAGCGTGGAACACCGGGGAGCTGTTTTTT
CASSRAWNTGELFF
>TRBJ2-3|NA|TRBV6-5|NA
TGTGCCAGCAAGAAAAACACAGATACGCAGTATTTT
CASKKNTDTQYF
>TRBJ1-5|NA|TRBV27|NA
TGTGCCAGCAGTTTTGGGGTCAATCAGCCCCAGCATTTT
CASSFGVNQPQHF
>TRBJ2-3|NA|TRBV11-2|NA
TGTGCCAGCAGCTTAGTACAGGGTTGGGTCACAGATACGCAGTATTTT
CASSLVQGWVTDTQYF
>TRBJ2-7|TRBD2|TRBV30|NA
TGTGCCTGGGAGTCCGGACTAGCGGGAACCTACGAGCAGTACTTC
CAWESGLAGTYEQYF